The 16 T cell receptor beta chains given below trace back to one sample, sequenced in a study of blood T cell repertoires in COVID-19. Only in-frame clones appear in the TCRdb table, and some are missing; sequencing was by immunoSEQ multiplex PCR. The table shows about 70,000 clones, with 75% to 90% occurring only once. The source material was peripheral blood. The source is an older man with acute or convalescent COVID-19.

The chain combines TRBV21-1 with TRBJ1-6; TRBD1 is the table's D call, not checked against the DNA. TRBV21-1 corresponds to a pseudogene. CDR3 length: 15 amino acids. The CDR3 sequence: CASSIQGADNSPLHF. In DNA form, the CDR3 reads TGTGCCAGCAGTATACAGGGGGCGGATAATTCACCCCTCCACTTT.

V and J are TRBV6-6 and TRBJ1-5, with TRBD1 identical over 8 bases. Per the germline V gene, CDR1 is MNHNY and CDR2 is SVGAGI (reference sequence). With V trimmed by 8 bases and J by 3 bases, 9 bases remained unmatched. The CDR3 covers 15 residues. CDR3: CASADPTGVNQPQHF. In DNA, the CDR3 is TGTGCCAGCGCTGACCCGACAGGGGTCAATCAGCCCCAGCATTTT.

The CDR3 coding sequence is TGCGCCAGCAGCTTGGCGGGGGGGCAGGCCTCTGAAGCTTTCTTT. Protein: CASSLAGGQASEAFF. This sequence joins TRBV5-1 and TRBJ1-1, with TRBD1 as a possible D gene (6 bases). In germline, CDR1 is SGHRS, CDR2 YFSETQ. The CDR3 consists of 15 residues. V was clipped by 0 bases and J by 6 bases, with 15 bases between them.

This rearrangement joins TRBV27 to TRBJ2-1; 8 nucleotides agree with TRBD2. V was clipped by 2 bases and J by 9 bases; unmatched bases: 12. The CDR3 sequence is 16 residues long. The germline V gene has CDR1 MNHEY and CDR2 SMNVEV (reference sequence). CDR3 region: CASSLSGIAGTPEQFF. The CDR3 DNA reads TGTGCCAGCAGTTTAAGTGGAATAGCGGGAACTCCTGAGCAGTTCTTC.

The J gene is TRBJ2-3, the V gene TRBV28, with 8 bases aligning to TRBD2. CDR3 length equals 16 residues. Germline lookup yields CDR1 MDHEN and CDR2 SYDVKM. Unmatched junction bases numbered 12, after V lost 5 bases and J lost 5 bases. CDR3 bases: TGTGCCAGCAGTCCCTTAGCGGGAATGCGGGGAGATACGCAGTATTTT. Its translation is CASSPLAGMRGDTQYF.

This chain uses TRBV5-4 with TRBJ2-5, with TRBD1 matching over 7 bases. There are 13 residues in the CDR3. CDR1 SGHNT and CDR2 YYREEE come from the germline V gene (reference sequence). The V and J ends lost 4 bases and 6 bases, in that order; junction bases with no gene match: 6. CDR3 region: CASSLDRLKTQYF. The CDR3 bases are TGTGCCAGCAGCCTGGACAGGCTGAAGACCCAGTACTTC.

The chain uses TRBV4-3 and TRBJ1-4; D is perhaps TRBD1 (6 bases). V was clipped by 0 bases and J by 8 bases, with 19 bases between them. The germline gives CDR1 LGHNA, CDR2 YSLEER. The CDR3 is 17 residues long. This chain's CDR3 is CASSQDLRGGLGEKLFF. The CDR3 DNA reads as TGCGCCAGCAGCCAAGATCTGCGAGGGGGATTAGGGGAAAAACTGTTTTTT.

The V call is TRBV30, the J call TRBJ1-1, with D possibly matching TRBD1 (5 bases). The CDR3 covers 14 residues. Germline V gene sequence: CDR1 GTSNPN, CDR2 SVGIG (reference sequence). V shed 3 bases and J shed 4 bases, with 15 bases lying between them. CDR3 residues: CAWSAFAGVTEAFF. The DNA for the CDR3 is TGTGCCTGGAGCGCTTTCGCGGGGGTCACTGAAGCTTTCTTT.

In its sample, this clone was seen once. The chain couples TRBV19 to TRBJ2-5, with D perhaps TRBD1 (5 bases). V lost 3 bases and J lost 3, with 20 bases in between. The CDR3 extends over 17 amino acids. Germline V gives CDR1 LNHDA, CDR2 SQIVND (reference sequence). CDR3 loop: CASSIVRQSSREETQYF. CDR3 DNA sequence: TGTGCCAGTAGTATCGTCCGACAGTCGTCTAGGGAAGAGACCCAGTACTTC.

This clone is a singleton in its sample. J is TRBJ2-3 and V is TRBV6-2 or TRBV6-3, with D possibly TRBD2 on 6 matching bases. Trimming pared 4 bases from V and 3 bases from J, leaving 14 bases between. Germline lookup yields CDR1 MNHEY and CDR2 SVGEGT. The CDR3 has 15 amino acids. The CDR3 DNA reads TGTGCCAGCAGTTTCGGGACTTTTTGGACAGATACGCAGTATTTT. This encodes CASSFGTFWTDTQYF.

The rearrangement links TRBV28 to TRBJ2-1, with 8 nucleotides matching TRBD1. Germline CDR1 reads MDHEN; CDR2 reads SYDVKM. V shed 5 bases, J shed 7 bases, and the junction held 4 bases outside the gene matches. The CDR3 extends over 13 amino acids. The CDR3 DNA reads as TGTGCCAGCAGTACCCGGACAGGGAATGAGCAGTTCTTC. Translating it yields CASSTRTGNEQFF.

The chain links TRBV7-2 to TRBJ2-3; 7 bases align to TRBD2. The junction had 5 bases not matched to a gene; V was cut back by 8 bases and J by 0 bases. This CDR3 is built from 14 residues. CDR1 SGHTA and CDR2 FQGNSA come from the germline V gene. This CDR3 is CASQRGLSTDTQYF. DNA of the CDR3: TGTGCCAGCCAGCGGGGCCTGAGCACAGATACGCAGTATTTT.

The genes are TRBV6-5 and TRBJ2-1; the D is unclear. The germline CDR1 and CDR2 sequences are MNHEY and SVGAGI. The length of the CDR3 is 13 residues. V lost 6 bases and J 4 bases, leaving 10 bases between the germline ends. CDR3 loop: CASSREVYNEQFF. DNA for the CDR3: TGTGCCAGCAGCCGAGAGGTGTACAATGAGCAGTTCTTC.

The chain uses TRBV10-3 and TRBJ1-6, with a tentative D call TRBD1 (6 bases). The CDR3 spans 13 residues. V lost 10 bases and J 9 bases, leaving 16 bases between the germline ends. Germline CDR1 and CDR2: ENHRY and SYGVKD. CDR3 nucleotide sequence: TGTGCCACCAGGGGACTACTTCGTTCACCCCTCCACTTT. It encodes CATRGLLRSPLHF.

The rearrangement uses TRBV7-2 and TRBJ2-1; 14 positions agree with TRBD2. The CDR3 is 17 amino acids. From germline, CDR1 is SGHTA and CDR2 FQGNSA. V gave up 6 bases and J gave up 1 base; unmatched junction bases: 5. The CDR3 is CASSFGLAGGSYNEQFF. The CDR3 nucleotides are TGTGCCAGCAGTTTCGGACTAGCGGGGGGTTCCTACAATGAGCAGTTCTTC.

The rearrangement links TRBV10-3 to TRBJ2-3; 10 bases line up with TRBD1. Germline V gene data show CDR1 as ENHRY and CDR2 as SYGVKD. The CDR3 loop spans 19 amino acids. Trimming took 6 bases from V and 1 from J; bases not matched to a gene: 16. The CDR3 spells CAISGDRGLPGLRTDTQYF. The CDR3 bases are TGTGCCATCAGCGGGGACAGGGGCCTACCGGGACTTCGCACAGATACGCAGTATTTT.